These 26 T cell receptor beta chains were sequenced from one sample in a study of PD-L1 blockade in urothelial cancer. Sequencing used immunoSEQ multiplex PCR; TCRdb keeps in-frame clones, though not all of them. The table includes tens of thousands of clones, about 81% detected once. Stated time point: pretreatment peripheral blood. The source was PBMCs, collected around atezolizumab (anti-PD-L1) treatment. The origin of the receptors is a man aged 70-80 years with urothelial cancer.

The CDR3 reads CASSQRGNRDTNTEAFF. CDR3 nucleotide sequence: TGTGCCAGCAGCCAAAGGGGAAACCGGGACACGAACACTGAAGCTTTCTTT. The chain employs TRBV4-2 and TRBJ1-1, with D possibly matching TRBD1 (6 bases). Between the trimmed V and J ends, which lost 2 bases and 1 base, there was a span of 17 bases. CDR1 is LGHNA, CDR2 YNFKEQ, per germline. The CDR3 spans 17 residues.

This clone was counted a few times. A junction boundary mismatches the germline segment, possibly from a read error. The J gene is TRBJ2-7, the V gene TRBV7-7; D is perhaps TRBD2 (6 bases). This CDR3 contains 14 residues. Germline CDR1 and CDR2: SSHAT and FNYEAQ (reference sequence). The CDR3 sequence: CASSPRLGQGEQYF. The CDR3 coding sequence is TGTGCTAGCAGCCCCAGACTAGGTCAAGGCGAGCAGTACTTC.

This clone was seen a few times. This chain links TRBV10-3 with TRBJ2-1; 7 bases line up with TRBD2. The CDR3 loop spans 17 amino acids. Germline trimming cut 0 bases from V and 3 bases from J; bases unmatched to any gene: 8. CDR1 and CDR2 from the germline V gene are ENHRY and SYGVKD. This CDR3 reads CAISESRASGDYNEQFF. CDR3 nucleotides: TGTGCCATCAGTGAGTCGAGAGCTAGCGGAGACTACAATGAGCAGTTCTTC.

The rearrangement uses TRBV6-5 and TRBJ2-2; a weak D match, TRBD2 (6 bases). CDR3 length equals 15 residues. Germline loops: CDR1 MNHEY, CDR2 SVGAGI. Trimming shortened V by 4 bases and J by 4 bases, and 13 bases separated the two germline ends. The DNA for the CDR3 is TGTGCCAGCAGTTTAAGACGGGAGATCACCGGGGAGCTGTTTTTT. It specifies CASSLRREITGELFF.

The chain recombines TRBV7-8 with TRBJ1-5; D is undetermined. The CDR3 totals 13 residues. Trimming shortened V by 5 bases and J by 0 bases, and 5 bases separated the two germline ends. Per germline, CDR1 SGHVS and CDR2 FQNEAQ. CDR3 sequence reads: CASSLNSNQPQHF. The DNA for the CDR3 is TGTGCCAGCAGCCTTAATAGCAATCAGCCCCAGCATTTT.

This rearrangement joins TRBV19 to TRBJ2-1; D is possibly TRBD1 (6 bases). The length of the CDR3 is 11 residues. The V gene lost 7 bases and the J gene lost 8 bases, with 9 bases spanning the gap. Per germline, CDR1 LNHDA and CDR2 SQIVND (reference sequence). The CDR3 DNA reads TGTGCCAGTACCAGGGGACATGAGCAGTTCTTC. It yields the protein CASTRGHEQFF.

The chain employs TRBV19 and TRBJ1-3; D remains ambiguous. V lost 3 bases, J lost 0 bases, and 15 bases lay in between. This CDR3 has 17 residues. CDR1 is LNHDA and CDR2 is SQIVND in the germline V gene (reference sequence). The CDR3 spells CASSILEPGRSGNTIYF. CDR3 nucleotide sequence: TGTGCCAGTAGTATCCTCGAGCCAGGTCGCTCTGGAAACACCATATATTTT.

This clone has just a few counts. The rearrangement links TRBV5-1 to TRBJ2-2; 9 bases line up with TRBD2. Germline V gene sequence: CDR1 SGHRS, CDR2 YFSETQ. V lost 4 bases and J lost 7; bases outside the gene matches: 14. The CDR3 is made up of 17 amino acids. The CDR3 nucleotides read TGCGCCAGCAGCCCGCGGGGTAGCGGGAGAACAGGCGGGGAGCTGTTTTTT. Amino acid sequence: CASSPRGSGRTGGELFF. Filled out from reference TRBV5-1 and TRBJ2-2, the complete variable domain reads KAGVTQTPRYLIKTRGQQVTLSCSPISGHRSVSWYQQTPGQGLQFLFEYFSETQRNKGNFPGRFSGRQFSNSRSEMNVSTLELGDSALYLCASSPRGSGRTGGELFFGEGSRLTVL.

This chain links TRBV10-3 with TRBJ2-7, with 8 nucleotides matching TRBD1. J lost 7 bases, V lost 1 base, and 6 bases had no gene match. Germline lookup yields CDR1 ENHRY and CDR2 SYGVKD. This CDR3 has 14 amino acids. The CDR3 reads CAISEFQGAREQYF. The CDR3 DNA is TGTGCCATCAGTGAGTTTCAGGGGGCGAGGGAGCAGTACTTC.

The chain couples TRBV7-9 to TRBJ1-5; TRBD1 aligns across 10 bases. With 5 bases clipped from V and 6 bases from J, the junction kept 7 bases outside the gene matches. The length of the CDR3 is 15 residues. Looked up from germline, CDR1 is SEHNR and CDR2 is FQNEAQ (reference sequence). CDR3 sequence reads: CASSRGTGDTQPQHF. Here the CDR3 DNA reads TGTGCCAGCAGCAGGGGGACAGGGGATACTCAGCCCCAGCATTTT.

The V gene is TRBV2, the J gene TRBJ1-1; D perhaps matches TRBD1 (6 bases). This CDR3 spans 15 amino acids. The germline V and J ends were trimmed by 6 bases and 0 bases, with 14 bases remaining between them. CDR1 and CDR2 (germline): SNHLY, FYNNEI. For the CDR3, the DNA is TGTGCCAGCAGCGTGGACAGCGTCATGAACACTGAAGCTTTCTTT. Protein product: CASSVDSVMNTEAFF.

This clone has more than one count but fewer than ten. The chain couples TRBV7-2 to TRBJ1-3, with TRBD1 matching 8 bases. The germline CDR1 and CDR2 sequences are SGHTA and FQGNSA. V lost 5 bases to trimming and J lost 5 bases; unmatched junction nucleotides: 17. This CDR3 has 18 amino acids. This CDR3 is CASSLHPTDRGGRNTIYF. CDR3 DNA: TGTGCCAGCAGCCTCCATCCGACTGACAGGGGAGGCAGAAACACCATATATTTT. Filled out from reference TRBV7-2 and TRBJ1-3, the complete variable domain reads GAGVSQSPSNKVTEKGKDVELRCDPISGHTALYWYRQSLGQGLEFLIYFQGNSAPDKSGLPSDRFSAERTGGSVSTLTIQRTQQEDSAVYLCASSLHPTDRGGRNTIYFGEGSWLTVV.

The J gene is TRBJ2-7, the V gene TRBV5-8, with D maybe TRBD2 (6 bases). Germline V gene lookup returns CDR1 SGHTS and CDR2 YDEGEE. Trimming took 5 bases from V and 2 from J, leaving 17 bases between them. The CDR3 is made up of 15 amino acids. The CDR3 is CASSLNSGLAYEQYF. The CDR3 bases are TGTGCCAGCAGTCTTAACAGCGGGCTTGCCTACGAGCAGTACTTC.

V usage is TRBV6-5 and J usage is TRBJ2-5; 7 nucleotides align to TRBD1. Germline assignment: CDR1 MNHEY and CDR2 SVGAGI. V shed 5 bases, J shed 3 bases, and the junction held 6 bases outside the gene matches. This CDR3 comprises 14 residues. The CDR3 sequence: CASSTPGQKETQYF. CDR3 in DNA: TGTGCCAGCAGTACTCCGGGACAGAAAGAGACCCAGTACTTC.

The V gene is TRBV18, the J gene TRBJ1-5; tentative D call: TRBD1 (5 bases). CDR1 is KGHSH and CDR2 is LQKENI in the germline V gene. The length of the CDR3 is 16 residues. V lost 4 bases and J lost 5, with 18 bases in between. This CDR3 reads CASSLTQGSVYQPQHF. In DNA form, the CDR3 reads TGTGCCAGCTCACTAACCCAGGGAAGTGTCTATCAGCCCCAGCATTTT.

V and J are TRBV14 and TRBJ2-7, with 13 bases aligning to TRBD2. Unmatched junction bases numbered 11, after V lost 3 bases and J lost 0 bases. Germline CDR1 SGHDN, CDR2 FVKESK. The CDR3 spans 19 residues. For the CDR3, the DNA is TGTGCCAGCAGCCATAGGGGACTAGCGGGGCCCATTCCCTCCTACGAGCAGTACTTC. Protein sequence: CASSHRGLAGPIPSYEQYF.

In its sample, this clone was seen a few times. V gene TRBV11-3 combines with J gene TRBJ2-1; D unclear. Trimming stripped 4 bases from V and 2 bases from J, with 12 bases between. Germline CDR1 and CDR2: SGHNT and YENEEA. This CDR3 is 15 amino acids long. The CDR3 sequence: CASSSQLTAYNEQFF. In nucleotides, the CDR3 is TGTGCCAGCAGCTCTCAACTTACTGCCTACAATGAGCAGTTCTTC. The variable domain in full, with the rest retrieved from reference TRBV11-3 and TRBJ2-1, is EAGVVQSPRYKIIEKKQPVAFWCNPISGHNTLYWYLQNLGQGPELLIRYENEEAVDDSQLPKDRFSAERLKGVDSTLKIQPAELGDSAVYLCASSSQLTAYNEQFFGPGTRLTVL.

The chain joins TRBV28 to TRBJ2-2, with D tentatively TRBD1 (6 bases). The CDR3 loop spans 14 amino acids. With 3 bases removed from V and 5 bases from J, the gap between germline ends came to 10 bases. Germline V CDR1 and CDR2: MDHEN, SYDVKM. CDR3 amino acids: CASSLSGETGELFF. The CDR3 bases are TGTGCCAGCAGTTTGTCAGGGGAAACCGGGGAGCTGTTTTTT.

The gene calls are TRBV7-2 and TRBJ2-7; D not certain. In germline, CDR1 is SGHTA, CDR2 FQGNSA. With 5 bases removed from V and 0 bases from J, the gap between germline ends came to 11 bases. The length of the CDR3 is 14 residues. The CDR3 loop reads CASSQSSGSYEQYF. CDR3 in DNA: TGTGCCAGCAGCCAGTCCAGTGGCTCCTACGAGCAGTACTTC.

The chain couples TRBV7-8 to TRBJ2-1, with 7 bases that match TRBD2. The trim removed 3 bases at V and 8 bases at J, leaving 7 bases unmatched. The CDR3 has 14 residues. Germline values: CDR1 SGHVS, CDR2 FQNEAQ. The CDR3 loop reads CASSLGGRVDEQFF. The CDR3 DNA sequence: TGTGCCAGCAGCTTGGGGGGGAGGGTCGATGAGCAGTTCTTC.

This clone was counted at least ten times. The gene calls are TRBV28 and TRBJ1-1, with 7 bases matching TRBD1. CDR3 length: 14 amino acids. Germline CDR1 and CDR2: MDHEN and SYDVKM. Trimming took 5 bases from V and 2 from J; bases not matched to a gene: 5. CDR3 in DNA: TGTGCCAGCAGTCCCTACAGGGGTAACACTGAAGCTTTCTTT. Translated, it gives CASSPYRGNTEAFF.

V gene TRBV5-5 combines with J gene TRBJ2-1; the match to TRBD2 covers 10 bases. Germline CDR1 and CDR2: SGHKS and YYEKEE (reference sequence). V was clipped by 0 bases and J by 2 bases; unmatched bases: 2. The CDR3 is 16 amino acids. The CDR3 bases are TGTGCCAGCAGCTTGGCAGCGGGAGGGACCTACAATGAGCAGTTCTTC. Translated: CASSLAAGGTYNEQFF.

The J gene is TRBJ1-2, the V gene TRBV10-3; D possibly corresponds to TRBD1 (6 bases). CDR3 size: 15 residues. Trimming left V 2 bases short and J 0 bases short, with 10 bases between. The germline V gene has CDR1 ENHRY and CDR2 SYGVKD. This chain's CDR3 is CAISEGGSSNYGYTF. CDR3 nucleotide sequence: TGTGCCATCAGTGAGGGGGGCAGTTCTAACTATGGCTACACCTTC.

V usage is TRBV5-1 and J usage is TRBJ1-3; D is possibly TRBD1 (5 bases). Germline CDR1 and CDR2: SGHRS and YFSETQ. This CDR3 is 21 amino acids long. V shed 0 bases and J shed 1 base, with 26 bases lying between them. CDR3 bases: TGCGCCAGCAGCTTGGAAGGATTGTCCTCCAGGGCCCTTACTTCTGGAAACACCATATATTTT. Its protein product is CASSLEGLSSRALTSGNTIYF. The full variable domain, its missing parts supplied by reference TRBV5-1 and TRBJ1-3, is KAGVTQTPRYLIKTRGQQVTLSCSPISGHRSVSWYQQTPGQGLQFLFEYFSETQRNKGNFPGRFSGRQFSNSRSEMNVSTLELGDSALYLCASSLEGLSSRALTSGNTIYFGEGSWLTVV.

The genes are TRBV28 and TRBJ1-3; D is ambiguous. Germline-derived CDR1 and CDR2 are MDHEN and SYDVKM. Trimming cost V 6 bases and J 4 bases, with 13 bases left between them. The CDR3 has 14 residues. CDR3 nucleotides: TGTGCCAGCAGCCCGACTTGGGAGGGAAACACCATATATTTT. Amino acids: CASSPTWEGNTIYF.

The chain recombines TRBV19 with TRBJ2-5; 8 bases fit TRBD1. The germline V gene has CDR1 LNHDA and CDR2 SQIVND (reference sequence). CDR3 length equals 16 residues. The V segment lost 6 bases and the J segment 7 bases; nucleotides outside the gene matches: 16. This CDR3 reads CASSPDRVEVEATQYF. As DNA, the CDR3 is TGTGCCAGTAGCCCGGACAGGGTGGAGGTAGAGGCGACCCAGTACTTC.